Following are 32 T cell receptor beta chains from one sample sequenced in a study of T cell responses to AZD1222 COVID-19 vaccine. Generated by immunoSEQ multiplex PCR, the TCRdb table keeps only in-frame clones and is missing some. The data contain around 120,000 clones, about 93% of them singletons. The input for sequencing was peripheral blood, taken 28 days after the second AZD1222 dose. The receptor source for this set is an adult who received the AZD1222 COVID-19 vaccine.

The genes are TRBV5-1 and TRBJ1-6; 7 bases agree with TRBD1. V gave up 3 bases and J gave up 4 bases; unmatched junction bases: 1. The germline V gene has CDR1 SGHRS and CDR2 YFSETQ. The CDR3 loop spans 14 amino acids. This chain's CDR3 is CASSSTGYNSPLHF. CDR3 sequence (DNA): TGCGCCAGCAGCTCGACAGGGTATAATTCACCCCTCCACTTT.

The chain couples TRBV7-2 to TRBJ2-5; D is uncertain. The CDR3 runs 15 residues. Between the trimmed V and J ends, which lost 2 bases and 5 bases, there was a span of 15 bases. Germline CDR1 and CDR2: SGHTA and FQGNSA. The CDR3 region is CASSLRLPGSETQYF. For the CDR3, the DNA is TGTGCCAGCAGCTTACGGTTGCCAGGCTCGGAGACCCAGTACTTC.

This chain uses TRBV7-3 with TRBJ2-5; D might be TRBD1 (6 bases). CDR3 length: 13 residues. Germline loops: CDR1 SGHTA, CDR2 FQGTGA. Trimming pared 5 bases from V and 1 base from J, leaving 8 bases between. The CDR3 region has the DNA TGTGCCAGCAGCCGACAGGTCCAAGAGACCCAGTACTTC. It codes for CASSRQVQETQYF. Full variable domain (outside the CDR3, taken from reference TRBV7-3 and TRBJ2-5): GAGVSQTPSNKVTEKGKYVELRCDPISGHTALYWYRQSLGQGPEFLIYFQGTGAADDSGLPNDRFFAVRPEGSVSTLKIQRTERGDSAVYLCASSRQVQETQYFGPGTRLLVL.

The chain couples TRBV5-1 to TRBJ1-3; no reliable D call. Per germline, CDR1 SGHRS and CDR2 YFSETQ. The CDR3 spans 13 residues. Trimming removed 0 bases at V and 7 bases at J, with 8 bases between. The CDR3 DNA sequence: TGCGCCAGCAGCTTGGATGGGCATAACACCATATATTTT. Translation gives CASSLDGHNTIYF. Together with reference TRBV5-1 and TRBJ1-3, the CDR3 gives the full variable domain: KAGVTQTPRYLIKTRGQQVTLSCSPISGHRSVSWYQQTPGQGLQFLFEYFSETQRNKGNFPGRFSGRQFSNSRSEMNVSTLELGDSALYLCASSLDGHNTIYFGEGSWLTVV.

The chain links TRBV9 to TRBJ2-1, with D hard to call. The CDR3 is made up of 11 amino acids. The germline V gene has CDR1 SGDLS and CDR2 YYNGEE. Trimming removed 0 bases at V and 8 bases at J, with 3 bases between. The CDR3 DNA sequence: TGTGCCAGCAGCGTAGCCGATGAGCAGTTCTTC. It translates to CASSVADEQFF.

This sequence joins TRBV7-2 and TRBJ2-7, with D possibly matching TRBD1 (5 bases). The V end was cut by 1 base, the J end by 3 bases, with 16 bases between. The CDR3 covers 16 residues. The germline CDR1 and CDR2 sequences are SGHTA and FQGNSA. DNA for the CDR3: TGTGCCAGCAGCTTAGAAGGGGCCCTTAGGGGCTACGAGCAGTACTTC. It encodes CASSLEGALRGYEQYF.

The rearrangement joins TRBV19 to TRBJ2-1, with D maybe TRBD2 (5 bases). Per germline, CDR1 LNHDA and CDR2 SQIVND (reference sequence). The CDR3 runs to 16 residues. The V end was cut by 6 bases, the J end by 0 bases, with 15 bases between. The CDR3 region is CASRKSLGSSYNEQFF. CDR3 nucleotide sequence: TGTGCCAGTAGAAAGTCACTAGGAAGCTCCTACAATGAGCAGTTCTTC. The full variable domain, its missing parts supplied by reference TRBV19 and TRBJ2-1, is DGGITQSPKYLFRKEGQNVTLSCEQNLNHDAMYWYRQDPGQGLRLIYYSQIVNDFQKGDIAEGYSVSREKKESFPLTVTSAQKNPTAFYLCASRKSLGSSYNEQFFGPGTRLTVL.

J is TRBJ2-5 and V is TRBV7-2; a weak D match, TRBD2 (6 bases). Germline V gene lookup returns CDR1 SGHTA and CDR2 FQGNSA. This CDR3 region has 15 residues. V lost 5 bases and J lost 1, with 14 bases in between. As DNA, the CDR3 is TGTGCCAGCAGCCCCGACGGAGGGATCCAAGAGACCCAGTACTTC. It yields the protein CASSPDGGIQETQYF.

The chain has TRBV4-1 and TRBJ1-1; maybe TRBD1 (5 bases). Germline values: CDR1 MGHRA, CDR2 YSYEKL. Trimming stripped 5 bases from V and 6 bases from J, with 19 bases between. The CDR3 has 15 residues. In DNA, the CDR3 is TGCGCCAGCAGCTCCCCGGGACTCCCGCGGGCTGAAGCTTTCTTT. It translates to CASSSPGLPRAEAFF.

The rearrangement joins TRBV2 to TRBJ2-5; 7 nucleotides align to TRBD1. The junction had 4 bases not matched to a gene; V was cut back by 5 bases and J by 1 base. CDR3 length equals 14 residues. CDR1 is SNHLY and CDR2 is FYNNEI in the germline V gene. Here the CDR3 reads CASSPGTVQETQYF. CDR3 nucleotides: TGTGCCAGCAGTCCCGGGACAGTCCAAGAGACCCAGTACTTC.

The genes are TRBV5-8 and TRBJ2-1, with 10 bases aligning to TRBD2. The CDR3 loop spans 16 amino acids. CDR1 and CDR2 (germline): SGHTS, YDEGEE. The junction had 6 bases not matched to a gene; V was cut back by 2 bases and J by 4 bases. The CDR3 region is CASSFRLAGAYNEQFF. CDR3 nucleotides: TGTGCCAGCAGCTTCCGTCTAGCGGGGGCATACAATGAGCAGTTCTTC.

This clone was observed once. The CDR3 loop is CASSPHAGKGGYTF. Written as DNA, the CDR3 is TGTGCCAGCAGCCCCCATGCGGGGAAGGGCGGCTACACCTTC. This chain joins TRBV9 and TRBJ1-2; D gene ambiguous. The germline V and J ends were trimmed by 4 bases and 8 bases, with 18 bases remaining between them. This CDR3 is built from 14 residues. Germline V gives CDR1 SGDLS, CDR2 YYNGEE.

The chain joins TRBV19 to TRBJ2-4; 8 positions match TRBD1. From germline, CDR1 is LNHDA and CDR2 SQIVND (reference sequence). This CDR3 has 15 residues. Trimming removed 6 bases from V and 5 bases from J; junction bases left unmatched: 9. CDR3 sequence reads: CASSNFGQGQNIQYF. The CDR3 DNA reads TGTGCCAGTAGCAATTTTGGACAGGGACAAAACATTCAGTACTTC.

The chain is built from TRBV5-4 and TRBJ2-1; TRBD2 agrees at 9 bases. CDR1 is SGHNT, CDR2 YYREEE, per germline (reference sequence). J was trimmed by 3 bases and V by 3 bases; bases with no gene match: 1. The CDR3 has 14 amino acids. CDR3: CASSWRGGYNEQFF. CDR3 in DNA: TGTGCCAGCAGCTGGCGGGGGGGCTACAATGAGCAGTTCTTC.

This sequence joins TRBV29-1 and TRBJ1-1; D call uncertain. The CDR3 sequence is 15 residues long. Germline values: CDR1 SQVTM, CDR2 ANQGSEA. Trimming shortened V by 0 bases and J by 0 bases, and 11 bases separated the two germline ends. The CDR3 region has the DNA TGCAGCGTTGAAGATGGGTCGGGCATGAACACTGAAGCTTTCTTT. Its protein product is CSVEDGSGMNTEAFF. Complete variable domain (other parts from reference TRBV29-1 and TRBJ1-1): SAVISQKPSRDICQRGTSLTIQCQVDSQVTMMFWYRQQPGQSLTLIATANQGSEATYESGFVIDKFPISRPNLTFSTLTVSNMSPEDSSIYLCSVEDGSGMNTEAFFGQGTRLTVV.

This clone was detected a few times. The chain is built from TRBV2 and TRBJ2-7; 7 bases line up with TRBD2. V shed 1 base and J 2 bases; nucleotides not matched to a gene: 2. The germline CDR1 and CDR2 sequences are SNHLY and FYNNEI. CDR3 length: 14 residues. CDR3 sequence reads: CASSEGLAAYEQYF. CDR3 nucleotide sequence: TGTGCCAGCAGTGAAGGGCTAGCGGCCTACGAGCAGTACTTC.

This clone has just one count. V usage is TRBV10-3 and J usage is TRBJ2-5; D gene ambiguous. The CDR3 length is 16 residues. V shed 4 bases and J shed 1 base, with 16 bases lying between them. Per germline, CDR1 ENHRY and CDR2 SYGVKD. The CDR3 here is CAISGSPVMVQETQYF. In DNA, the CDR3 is TGTGCCATCAGTGGGTCCCCGGTAATGGTCCAAGAGACCCAGTACTTC.

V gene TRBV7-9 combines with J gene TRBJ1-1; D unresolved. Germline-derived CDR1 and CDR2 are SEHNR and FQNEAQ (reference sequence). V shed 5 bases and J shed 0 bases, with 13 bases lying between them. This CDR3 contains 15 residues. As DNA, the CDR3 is TGTGCCAGCAGCCCCCCGGCCGCCTTGAACACTGAAGCTTTCTTT. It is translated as CASSPPAALNTEAFF.

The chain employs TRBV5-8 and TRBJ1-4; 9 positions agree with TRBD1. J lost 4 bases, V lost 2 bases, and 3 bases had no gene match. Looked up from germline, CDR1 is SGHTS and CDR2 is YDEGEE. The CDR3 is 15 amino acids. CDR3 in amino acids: CASSFLGQGNEKLFF. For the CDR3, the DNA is TGTGCCAGCAGCTTCTTGGGACAGGGTAATGAAAAACTGTTTTTT.

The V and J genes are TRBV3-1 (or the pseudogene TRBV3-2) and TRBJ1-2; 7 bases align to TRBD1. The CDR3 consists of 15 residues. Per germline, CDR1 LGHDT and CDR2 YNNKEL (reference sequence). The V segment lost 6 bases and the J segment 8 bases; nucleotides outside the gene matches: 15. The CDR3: CASRLATGVEDGYTF. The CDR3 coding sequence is TGTGCCAGCAGATTAGCCACAGGGGTAGAAGACGGCTACACCTTC.

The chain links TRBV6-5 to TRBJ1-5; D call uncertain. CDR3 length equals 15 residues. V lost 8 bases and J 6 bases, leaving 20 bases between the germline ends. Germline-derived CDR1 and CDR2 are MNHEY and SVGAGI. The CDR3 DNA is TGTGCCAGCCAATCCGTCTCCCGATCAGGTCAGCCCCAGCATTTT. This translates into CASQSVSRSGQPQHF.

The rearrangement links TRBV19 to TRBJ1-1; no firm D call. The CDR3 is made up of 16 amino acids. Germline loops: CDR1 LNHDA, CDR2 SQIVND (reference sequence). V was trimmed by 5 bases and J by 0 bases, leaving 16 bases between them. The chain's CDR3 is CASSFFPGRMNTEAFF. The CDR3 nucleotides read TGTGCCAGTAGTTTCTTCCCAGGACGGATGAACACTGAAGCTTTCTTT. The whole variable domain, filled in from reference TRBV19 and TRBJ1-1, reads DGGITQSPKYLFRKEGQNVTLSCEQNLNHDAMYWYRQDPGQGLRLIYYSQIVNDFQKGDIAEGYSVSREKKESFPLTVTSAQKNPTAFYLCASSFFPGRMNTEAFFGQGTRLTVV.

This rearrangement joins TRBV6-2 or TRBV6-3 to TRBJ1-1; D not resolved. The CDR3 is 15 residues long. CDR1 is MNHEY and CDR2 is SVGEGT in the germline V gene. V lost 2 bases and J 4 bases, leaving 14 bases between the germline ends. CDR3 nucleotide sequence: TGTGCCAGCAGTTACCCCACGGGAATCGGCACTGAAGCTTTCTTT. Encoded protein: CASSYPTGIGTEAFF.

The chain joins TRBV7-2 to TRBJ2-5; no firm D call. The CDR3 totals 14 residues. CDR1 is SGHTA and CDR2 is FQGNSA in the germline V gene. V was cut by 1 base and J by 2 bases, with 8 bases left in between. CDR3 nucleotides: TGTGCCAGCAGCTTAGTTCACATGCAAGAGACCCAGTACTTC. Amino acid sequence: CASSLVHMQETQYF. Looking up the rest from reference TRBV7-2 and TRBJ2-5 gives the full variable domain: GAGVSQSPSNKVTEKGKDVELRCDPISGHTALYWYRQSLGQGLEFLIYFQGNSAPDKSGLPSDRFSAERTGGSVSTLTIQRTQQEDSAVYLCASSLVHMQETQYFGPGTRLLVL.

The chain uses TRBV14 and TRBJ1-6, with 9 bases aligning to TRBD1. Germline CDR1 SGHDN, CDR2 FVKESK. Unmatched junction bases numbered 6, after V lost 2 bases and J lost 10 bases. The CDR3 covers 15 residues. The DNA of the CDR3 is TGTGCCAGCAGCCAAATAACAGGGGGCAGGTCACCCCTCCACTTT. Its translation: CASSQITGGRSPLHF.

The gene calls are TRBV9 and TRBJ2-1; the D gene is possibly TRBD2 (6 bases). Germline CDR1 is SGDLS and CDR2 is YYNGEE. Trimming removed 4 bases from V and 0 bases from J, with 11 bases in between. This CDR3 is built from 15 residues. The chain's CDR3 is CASSLARSSYNEQFF. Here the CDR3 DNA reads TGTGCCAGCAGCCTAGCGCGGAGCTCCTACAATGAGCAGTTCTTC.

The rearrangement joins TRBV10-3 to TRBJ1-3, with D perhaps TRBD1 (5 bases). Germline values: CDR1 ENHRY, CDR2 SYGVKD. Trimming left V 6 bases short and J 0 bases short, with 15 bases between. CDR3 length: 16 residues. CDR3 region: CAIRERRQHSGNTIYF. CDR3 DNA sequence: TGTGCCATCAGAGAACGTCGACAGCACTCTGGAAACACCATATATTTT.

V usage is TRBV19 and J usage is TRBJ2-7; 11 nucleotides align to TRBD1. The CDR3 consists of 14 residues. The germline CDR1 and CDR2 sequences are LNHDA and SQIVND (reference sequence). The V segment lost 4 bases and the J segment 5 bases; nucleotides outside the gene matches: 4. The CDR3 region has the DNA TGTGCCAGTAGTAATTGGACAGGGGGCGACGAGCAGTACTTC. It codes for CASSNWTGGDEQYF.

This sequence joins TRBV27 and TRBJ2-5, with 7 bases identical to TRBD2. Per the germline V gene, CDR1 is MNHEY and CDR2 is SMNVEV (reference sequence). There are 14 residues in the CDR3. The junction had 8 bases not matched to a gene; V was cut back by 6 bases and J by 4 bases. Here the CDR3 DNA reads TGTGCCAGCAGGGGCGGGAGAGTTCCAGAGACCCAGTACTTC. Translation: CASRGGRVPETQYF.

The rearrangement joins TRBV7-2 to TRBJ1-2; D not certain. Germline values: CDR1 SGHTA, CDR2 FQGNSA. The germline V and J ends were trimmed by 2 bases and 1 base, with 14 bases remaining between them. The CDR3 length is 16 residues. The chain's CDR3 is CASSLFSSGLNYGYTF. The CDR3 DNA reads TGTGCCAGCAGCTTATTTTCCTCAGGCCTTAACTATGGCTACACCTTC. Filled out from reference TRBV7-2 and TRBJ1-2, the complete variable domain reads GAGVSQSPSNKVTEKGKDVELRCDPISGHTALYWYRQSLGQGLEFLIYFQGNSAPDKSGLPSDRFSAERTGGSVSTLTIQRTQQEDSAVYLCASSLFSSGLNYGYTFGSGTRLTVV.

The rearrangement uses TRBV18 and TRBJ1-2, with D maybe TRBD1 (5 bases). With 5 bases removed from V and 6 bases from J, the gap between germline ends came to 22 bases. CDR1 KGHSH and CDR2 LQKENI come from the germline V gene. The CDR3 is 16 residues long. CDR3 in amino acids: CASSSGVGQGGDGYTF. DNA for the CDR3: TGTGCCAGCTCATCCGGAGTGGGTCAGGGAGGGGATGGCTACACCTTC.

In DNA, the CDR3 is TGTGCCAGCAGCTACGCAGGTACCACGTCCGAGCAGTACTTC. Amino acids: CASSYAGTTSEQYF. The chain carries TRBV2 and TRBJ2-7; no clear D. Between the trimmed V and J ends, which lost 6 bases and 6 bases, there was a span of 18 bases. The germline V gene has CDR1 SNHLY and CDR2 FYNNEI. The length of the CDR3 is 14 residues.